This T cell receptor (beta chain) originates from a study of memory CD4+ T cells and cytomegalovirus serostatus (dated by TCRdb to about 2019). Study-level background: A total of some 33 healthy Belgian adults, of whom 9 were CMV seropositive and about 24 were CMV seronegative, were included in the cohort. The study sequenced CD4+ memory TCRbeta repertoires of a Belgian cohort with known cytomegalovirus serostatus to replicate a published TCR-based CMV serostatus classifier.

Single viable CD3+CD4+CD8-CD45RO+ cells were sorted as memory CD4+ T cells on a FACSAria II. CMV serostatus was determined using a Roche Elecsys assay that detects serum IgG against CMV pp150, pp28, p38 and p52. After the samples were thawed, total CD4+ T cells were enriched through positive selection using CD4 magnetic microbeads. The samples came from a different study that was designed specifically to examine the CD4+ T cell memory repertoire. Peripheral blood mononuclear cells were isolated and cryopreserved following standard operating procedures; serum was stored at -80 °C. Staining used CD3-PerCP (BW264/56), CD4-APC (RPA-T4), CD45RO-PE (UCHT1) and CD8-Pacific Orange (3B5) antibodies, with Sytox blue excluding non-viable cells. Note on this clone: This clone's antigen is unknown. Base-call qualities are not available, and no considerably larger clone is one nucleotide away. Other DNA variants within this sample encode the same CDR3.

The Quick-DNA Microprep Kit was used to extract genomic DNA from the sorted cells. Amplification of TCRbeta DNA was done with the immunoSEQ hsTCRbeta kit, following the protocol from the manufacturer. TCRbeta libraries were sequenced on an Illumina MiSeq instrument. As for the original processing: Once out-of-frame sequences had been removed, a few million distinct TCRbeta sequences were left, which works out to an average of approximately 63,000 per individual. Each individual was scored by the count of over 150 previously reported CMV-associated TCRbeta sequences and the total productive distinct TCRbeta count. A beta-binomial model was reimplemented in Python, and scikit-learn random forests with default parameters were trained on data from the US cohort. On the Belgian cohort, classifier performance was reported as the median AUC, along with percentile confidence intervals, across 10,000 bootstrap iterations. Held by TCRdb, this immuneACCESS table contains in-frame sequences only and omits some clones. Under half of the omission traces to an unresolved V gene where checked; the cause of the rest is unknown. V, J and clone size reflect that table, while D and trimming were determined from the DNA. The sample table holds about 50,000 clones, of which under 85% were seen once. The ten largest clonotypes hold approximately 0.61% of the sample.

From the cysteine through the phenylalanine, the CDR3 covers 13 amino acids. The only DNA kept is the CDR3, 39 bases in frame from the first base. V loses 3 bases, J loses 5 bases, and the germline ends lie 9 bases apart. CDR1 and CDR2 (SGHTA, FQGTGA) derive from the germline V gene. What the work shows at the level of the full study, not this receptor alone: CMV serostatus prediction reached a median bootstrapped AUC of roughly 0.95 with the original framework and 0.85 to 0.91 with a US-trained random forest. Only CD4+CD45RO+ memory cells were sequenced, in contrast to the original study, which included naive and memory CD4+ and CD8+ populations. Of 164 previously reported CMV-associated TCRbeta sequences, approximately 70 appeared in the CD4+ memory repertoires, each in one to five individuals. The original-framework classifier achieved a median bootstrapped AUC of 0.95 with a 95% CI of 0.76-1.00 on the Belgian cohort. The results were interpreted as suggesting that the CMV-associated TCR signature is largely present in the CD4+ memory repertoire.

The receptor was isolated from an adult in good health and CMV-seronegative. Sequencing used memory CD4+ T cells from blood. Here the chain combines TRBV7-3 and TRBJ2-3, with TRBD1 perhaps the D gene, on 6 matching bases. CDR3 protein: CASSFTGLDTQYF. The DNA sequence follows: TGTGCCAGCAGCTTTACAGGGTTAGATACGCAGTATTTT.